This section outlines one TCR beta chain sequence together with its context. Its target is unknown. The data are from a study of identifying expanded T cells in peripheral blood. Method: immunoSEQ multiplex PCR; TCRdb's copy keeps in-frame clones and lacks some. The sample carries approximately 120,000 clones, more than 75% recorded once. Study-level results: Variance in clone template counts between approximately two-week samples significantly increased with total template count across all healthy donors. About 1.3 clones differed between technical replicates, versus around 15 and 18 over time.

CDR1 is KGHSH, CDR2 LQKENI, per germline. The CDR3 runs 16 residues. Trimming stripped 3 bases from V and 0 bases from J, with 11 bases between. Healthy donors had no documented immune events, such as infections, while sampled. Sequenced input: blood. The clonotype originates from a person aged 18 to 75 in good health. This sequence joins TRBV18 and TRBJ2-2; D is unclear. The CDR3: CASSPADRTNTGELFF. CDR3 in DNA: TGTGCCAGCTCACCCGCCGACCGCACGAACACCGGGGAGCTGTTTTTT.